The 30 T cell receptor beta chains presented below share a single source sample, sequenced in a study of identical twins. TCRdb passed the 5' RACE reads through MiXCR, listing each CDR3 protein once. This repertoire shows 300,000 to 400,000 distinct CDR3 sequences, roughly 9% found once; its top ten account for approximately 9.3%. The sample was naive T cells sorted from blood. The receptors originated from a woman aged 50 to 60 in good health.

This clonotype has only a few counts. V usage is TRBV12-3 or TRBV12-4 and J usage is TRBJ1-6; D is perhaps TRBD1 (6 bases). The germline V and J ends were trimmed by 2 bases and 5 bases, with 10 bases remaining between them. The CDR3 contains 15 residues. The CDR3 loop is CASSLMGANNSPLHF. Here the CDR3 DNA reads TGTGCCAGCAGTTTAATGGGGGCAAATAATTCACCCCTCCACTTT.

The gene calls are TRBV24-1 and TRBJ2-2; D might be TRBD2 (5 bases). The CDR3 extends over 17 amino acids. V lost 4 bases and J 4 bases, leaving 18 bases between the germline ends. CDR1 and CDR2 (germline): KGHDR, SFDVKD. The CDR3 reads CATSEEKAGQRTGELFF. CDR3 bases: TGTGCCACCAGTGAAGAGAAGGCGGGTCAACGCACCGGGGAGCTGTTTTTT.

This clonotype was detected many times. V gene TRBV5-1 combines with J gene TRBJ1-5; D not resolved. The ends were cut back, 5 bases at V and 1 base at J, with 13 bases in the middle. CDR1 SGHRS and CDR2 YFSETQ come from the germline V gene. The CDR3 extends over 15 amino acids. CDR3 loop: CASRENLGSNQPQHF. CDR3 sequence (DNA): TGCGCCAGCAGGGAAAACCTTGGGAGCAATCAGCCCCAGCATTTT.

This sequence joins TRBV4-2 and TRBJ2-1, with 11 bases identical to TRBD2. Per the germline V gene, CDR1 is LGHNA and CDR2 is YNFKEQ. This CDR3 region has 16 residues. The V segment lost 0 bases and the J segment 7 bases; nucleotides outside the gene matches: 5. CDR3 amino acids: CASSQDSGRAGNEQFF. Written as DNA, the CDR3 is TGTGCCAGCAGCCAAGATAGCGGGAGGGCCGGAAATGAGCAGTTCTTC.

The sample holds many counts of this clonotype. This chain uses TRBV2 with TRBJ2-2, with 11 bases fitting TRBD2. The ends lost 6 bases at V and 1 base at J; junction bases unmatched: 4. The CDR3 length is 16 residues. CDR1 is SNHLY, CDR2 FYNNEI, per germline. CDR3 residues: CASRASGRLNTGELFF. The CDR3 nucleotides are TGTGCCAGCAGGGCTAGCGGGAGGTTGAACACCGGGGAGCTGTTTTTT.

This clonotype was counted at least ten times. The rearrangement links TRBV12-3 or TRBV12-4 to TRBJ2-3; TRBD1 matches at 9 bases. CDR3 length: 16 amino acids. The V segment lost 7 bases and the J segment 5 bases; nucleotides outside the gene matches: 13. The CDR3 spells CASTPPTGGYGDTQYF. Here the CDR3 DNA reads TGTGCCAGCACCCCTCCGACAGGGGGTTATGGAGATACGCAGTATTTT.

This clonotype was recorded at least ten times. The V call is TRBV18, the J call TRBJ1-1; a weak D match, TRBD1 (6 bases). The CDR3 has 14 residues. CDR1 and CDR2 (germline): KGHSH, LQKENI. V lost 3 bases and J 2 bases, leaving 10 bases between the germline ends. The CDR3 loop is CASSPQGGNTEAFF. For the CDR3, the DNA is TGTGCCAGCTCACCTCAAGGGGGAAACACTGAAGCTTTCTTT.

This clonotype was recorded at least ten times. This chain uses TRBV29-1 with TRBJ2-3; D is undetermined. Germline CDR1 is SQVTM and CDR2 is ANQGSEA. V lost 3 bases to trimming and J lost 1 base, with 11 bases between them. The CDR3 sequence is 14 residues long. The CDR3 bases are TGCAGCGTTGATACGAGGACCGGCACAGATACGCAGTATTTT. This sequence encodes CSVDTRTGTDTQYF.

This sequence joins TRBV9 and TRBJ2-5; D is undetermined. CDR1 and CDR2 from the germline V gene are SGDLS and YYNGEE. The CDR3 loop spans 15 amino acids. The ends were cut back, 0 bases at V and 5 bases at J, with 14 bases in the middle. CDR3 region: CASSVDPTVSETQYF. The CDR3 bases are TGTGCCAGCAGCGTAGACCCGACTGTTAGTGAGACCCAGTACTTC.

The V call is TRBV2, the J call TRBJ2-4; D call uncertain. Deletions cut 6 bases from V and 0 bases from J, with 12 bases between. CDR1 SNHLY and CDR2 FYNNEI come from the germline V gene. CDR3 length equals 15 residues. CDR3 nucleotides: TGTGCCAGCAGGCCCGAGCTACTAGCCAAAAACATTCAGTACTTC. Translation: CASRPELLAKNIQYF.

This clonotype was seen more than once but under ten times. The chain recombines TRBV11-2 with TRBJ1-1; possibly TRBD1 for D (5 bases). The CDR3 is made up of 15 amino acids. The germline V gene encodes CDR1 SGHAT and CDR2 FQNNGV. The V end was cut by 2 bases, the J end by 7 bases, with 17 bases between. The CDR3 is CASSLIVGQKVEAFF. As DNA, the CDR3 is TGTGCCAGCAGCTTAATCGTTGGACAAAAAGTTGAAGCTTTCTTT. The complete variable domain, with remaining parts taken from reference TRBV11-2 and TRBJ1-1, reads EAGVAQSPRYKIIEKRQSVAFWCNPISGHATLYWYQQILGQGPKLLIQFQNNGVVDDSQLPKDRFSAERLKGVDSTLKIQPAKLEDSAVYLCASSLIVGQKVEAFFGQGTRLTVV.

The J gene is TRBJ2-5, the V gene TRBV12-5; TRBD2 is a possible D gene (5 bases). Germline CDR1 and CDR2: LGHNT and FRNRAP. The CDR3 extends over 13 amino acids. Trimming took off 3 bases at V and 2 bases at J, with 7 bases between the two ends. The CDR3 DNA follows: TGTGCTAGTGGTTTCCGGGAACAAGAGACCCAGTACTTC. Encoded protein: CASGFREQETQYF.

The J gene is TRBJ2-1, the V gene TRBV5-8, with TRBD1 identical over 9 bases. V trimming: 0 bases; J trimming: 6 bases; junction bases outside the gene matches: 1. The CDR3 covers 14 residues. CDR1 is SGHTS and CDR2 is YDEGEE in the germline V gene. In nucleotides, the CDR3 is TGTGCCAGCAGCTTGGAGGACAGGGGCAATGAGCAGTTCTTC. Amino acid sequence: CASSLEDRGNEQFF.

The gene calls are TRBV3-1 and TRBJ1-2, with D perhaps matching TRBD1 (5 bases). The CDR3 sequence is 16 residues long. The V end was cut by 2 bases, the J end by 8 bases, with 21 bases between. The germline V gene has CDR1 LGHDT and CDR2 YNNKEL (reference sequence). The CDR3 is CASSQWERGVTDGYTF. DNA for the CDR3: TGTGCCAGCAGCCAATGGGAACGGGGGGTGACAGACGGCTACACCTTC.

This clonotype has at least ten counts. The V call is TRBV27, the J call TRBJ1-5; weak D call: TRBD1 (6 bases). Trimming pared 4 bases from V and 7 bases from J, leaving 14 bases between. Germline V CDR1 and CDR2: MNHEY, SMNVEV (reference sequence). This CDR3 spans 14 amino acids. The CDR3 region has the DNA TGTGCCAGCAGTTCATTAGGGGGGAAACAGCCCCAGCATTTT. The encoded protein is CASSSLGGKQPQHF.

The rearrangement uses TRBV4-1 and TRBJ2-2; D remains ambiguous. The CDR3 has 15 residues. V lost 2 bases to trimming and J lost 1 base, with 8 bases between them. Germline V gives CDR1 MGHRA, CDR2 YSYEKL. The CDR3, as DNA: TGCGCCAGCAGCCAACGTCCGGGGAACACCGGGGAGCTGTTTTTT. Its protein product is CASSQRPGNTGELFF.

The V gene is TRBV6-5, the J gene TRBJ2-3; the D is unclear. CDR1 is MNHEY, CDR2 SVGAGI, per germline. Trimming cost V 8 bases and J 6 bases, with 9 bases left between them. This CDR3 spans 11 amino acids. CDR3 in DNA: TGTGCCAGCTCGCGTCAGGATACGCAGTATTTT. It specifies CASSRQDTQYF.

The table lists this clonotype with many counts. This chain connects TRBV12-3 or TRBV12-4 to TRBJ1-5, with a possible D match to TRBD1 (5 bases). The CDR3 covers 12 residues. Trimming removed 3 bases at V and 9 bases at J, with 9 bases between. CDR3 sequence: CASSFFGAPQHF. For the CDR3, the DNA is TGTGCCAGCAGTTTTTTTGGGGCGCCCCAGCATTTT.

This clonotype was counted ten times or more. This chain connects TRBV18 to TRBJ1-4; D remains ambiguous. Trimming cost V 2 bases and J 1 base, with 5 bases left between them. The CDR3 length is 14 residues. The germline gives CDR1 KGHSH, CDR2 LQKENI. The CDR3 nucleotides read TGTGCCAGCTCACCAGGGATAACTAATGAAAAACTGTTTTTT. It yields the protein CASSPGITNEKLFF.

In this sample, this clonotype turned up a few times. The chain couples TRBV28 to TRBJ2-5; D possibly corresponds to TRBD2 (5 bases). This CDR3 has 14 residues. The V end was cut by 3 bases, the J end by 4 bases, with 12 bases between. CDR1 and CDR2 (germline): MDHEN, SYDVKM. This chain's CDR3 is CASSFLPSSETQYF. CDR3 DNA sequence: TGTGCCAGCAGTTTTCTTCCTAGCTCAGAGACCCAGTACTTC.

The chain carries TRBV12-3 or TRBV12-4 and TRBJ2-3; TRBD2 matches at 8 bases. The V and J ends lost 8 bases and 6 bases, in that order; junction bases with no gene match: 7. The CDR3 length is 13 residues. The CDR3 coding sequence is TGTGCCAGCGGAGCGGGAGCCTGGGATACGCAGTATTTT. Its protein is CASGAGAWDTQYF.

There are a few counts of this clonotype. This chain links TRBV5-1 with TRBJ2-6; the D gene is possibly TRBD1 (6 bases). Trimming took off 0 bases at V and 2 bases at J, with 9 bases between the two ends. Germline loops: CDR1 SGHRS, CDR2 YFSETQ. This CDR3 spans 16 amino acids. As DNA, the CDR3 is TGCGCCAGCAGCTTGGAGGCAGGGGCTGGGGCCAACGTCCTGACTTTC. This codes for CASSLEAGAGANVLTF.

The V and J genes are TRBV27 and TRBJ1-4; 7 bases fit TRBD1. V was pared by 5 bases and J by 11 bases, with 11 bases of the junction left unmatched. In germline, CDR1 is MNHEY, CDR2 SMNVEV (reference sequence). The CDR3 consists of 14 residues. The CDR3 spells CASSPRDRPGKLFF. CDR3 DNA sequence: TGTGCCAGCAGTCCCCGGGACAGACCTGGGAAACTGTTTTTT.

This clonotype was detected a few times. The J gene is TRBJ2-5, the V gene TRBV21-1; TRBD2 is the table's D call and was not checked against the DNA. TRBV21-1 is shown as a pseudogene. This CDR3 has 18 residues. The CDR3 DNA reads as TGTGCCAGCAGATGGGGATCCGGTGTAGCGGGAGTCGGGGAGACCCAGTACTTC. It encodes CASRWGSGVAGVGETQYF.

The chain has TRBV9 and TRBJ1-1; D possibly corresponds to TRBD1 (6 bases). The CDR3 has 15 amino acids. Germline V gene sequence: CDR1 SGDLS, CDR2 YYNGEE. Trimming removed 0 bases from V and 3 bases from J, with 12 bases in between. CDR3 DNA: TGTGCCAGCAGCGTAGGGGAGGGGGGGTACACTGAAGCTTTCTTT. Its protein is CASSVGEGGYTEAFF.

This clonotype was recorded a few times. The chain recombines TRBV3-1 with TRBJ2-2, with 10 bases that match TRBD2. This CDR3 region has 19 residues. Unmatched junction bases numbered 14, after V lost 2 bases and J lost 5 bases. Germline CDR1 and CDR2: LGHDT and YNNKEL (reference sequence). CDR3 residues: CASSQRGGLAGVATGELFF. CDR3 nucleotide sequence: TGTGCCAGCAGCCAAAGAGGGGGGCTAGCGGGAGTTGCTACCGGGGAGCTGTTTTTT.

This clonotype was counted at least ten times. The chain links TRBV5-1 to TRBJ2-2; TRBD1 matches at 9 bases. The CDR3 runs 14 residues. From germline, CDR1 is SGHRS and CDR2 YFSETQ. V shed 4 bases and J 8 bases; nucleotides not matched to a gene: 6. In nucleotides, the CDR3 is TGCGCCAGCAGCGTGGGACAGGGACTGGGGGAGCTGTTTTTT. It specifies CASSVGQGLGELFF.

The chain carries TRBV12-3 or TRBV12-4 and TRBJ2-2; possibly TRBD2 for D (6 bases). Trimming stripped 8 bases from V and 4 bases from J, with 17 bases between. The CDR3 runs 15 residues. The CDR3 sequence: CASLPPRRGTGELFF. For the CDR3, the DNA is TGTGCCAGCCTCCCCCCCCGGAGGGGCACCGGGGAGCTGTTTTTT.

This chain uses TRBV24-1 with TRBJ2-1, with TRBD1 matching over 8 bases. The germline gives CDR1 KGHDR, CDR2 SFDVKD. The CDR3 is 16 amino acids. Unmatched junction bases numbered 11, after V lost 3 bases and J lost 8 bases. This chain's CDR3 is CATSDADLTGDHEQFF. The CDR3 DNA follows: TGTGCCACCAGTGATGCGGACTTGACAGGGGACCATGAGCAGTTCTTC.

The J gene is TRBJ2-3, the V gene TRBV11-2, with D tentatively TRBD2 (5 bases). This CDR3 contains 14 residues. Germline values: CDR1 SGHAT, CDR2 FQNNGV. V lost 3 bases to trimming and J lost 8 bases, with 15 bases between them. The chain's CDR3 is CASSFIGLDVTQYF. For the CDR3, the DNA is TGTGCCAGCAGCTTTATAGGACTCGACGTTACGCAGTATTTT.